This TCR beta chain was recorded in a study of T cells in Graves' hyperthyroidism and ophthalmopathy. Turning to the study itself: Peripheral blood was secured at the point of initial diagnosis, before any treatment.

This CDR3 comprises 14 residues. Per germline, CDR1 LNHDA and CDR2 SQIVND (reference sequence). V was clipped by 2 bases and J by 2 bases, with 9 bases between them. This clonotype has ten or more counts. Uncontrolled infections, other autoimmune diseases, pregnancy or lactation led to exclusion of patients. Blood was drawn at first hyperthyroidism diagnosis, before any ophthalmopathy symptoms. Amplification yielded TCR beta CDR3 regions, with RNA transcripts as the source. First-round RT-PCR with HTBI primers amplified the TCR CDR3 region. One entry per CDR3 protein results from TCRdb running MiXCR on the multiplex PCR reads. Of fewer than 450,000 distinct CDR3 sequences listed, about 15% are singletons.

The chain recombines TRBV19 with TRBJ1-2; D unresolved. The specimen sequenced was blood. The sequence came from a young woman with Graves' hyperthyroidism that later progressed to Graves' ophthalmopathy. The CDR3: CASSITGGNYGYTF. The CDR3 region has the DNA TGTGCCAGTAGTATAACCGGAGGGAACTATGGCTACACCTTC.